The source of this T cell receptor beta chain is a study of blood T cell repertoires in COVID-19. Study-wide context: T cells, B-cell-depleted T cells, or PBMCs provided the cDNA or gDNA that served as material.

Profiled with immunoSEQ multiplex PCR; TCRdb holds only in-frame clones, not every one. The sample gives more than 300,000 clones, about 87% of which show up once; around 6% is in the top ten. In Seattle, patients joined the study during active infection and were tracked longitudinally. The source of this sequence is a woman in her fifties or sixties with COVID-19, enrolled during active disease. Sequences were obtained from peripheral blood.

The CDR3 region is CASSLGTSGNTIYF. As DNA, the CDR3 is TGTGCCAGCAGCTTGGGCACCTCTGGAAACACCATATATTTT. This chain links TRBV11-3 with TRBJ1-3, with D unresolved. In germline, CDR1 is SGHNT, CDR2 YENEEA. Trimming shortened V by 3 bases and J by 0 bases, and 6 bases separated the two germline ends. The CDR3 covers 14 residues.